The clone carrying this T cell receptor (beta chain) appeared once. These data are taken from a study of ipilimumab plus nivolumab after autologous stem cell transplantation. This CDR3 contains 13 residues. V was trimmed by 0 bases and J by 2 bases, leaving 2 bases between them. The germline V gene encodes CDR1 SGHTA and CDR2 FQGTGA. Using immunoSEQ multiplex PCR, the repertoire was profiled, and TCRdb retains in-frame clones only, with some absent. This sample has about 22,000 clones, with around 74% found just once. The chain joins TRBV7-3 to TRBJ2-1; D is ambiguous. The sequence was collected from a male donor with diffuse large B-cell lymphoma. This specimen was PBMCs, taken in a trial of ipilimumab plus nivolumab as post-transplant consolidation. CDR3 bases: TGTGCCAGCAGCTTAACGGCCTACAATGAGCAGTTCTTC. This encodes CASSLTAYNEQFF.